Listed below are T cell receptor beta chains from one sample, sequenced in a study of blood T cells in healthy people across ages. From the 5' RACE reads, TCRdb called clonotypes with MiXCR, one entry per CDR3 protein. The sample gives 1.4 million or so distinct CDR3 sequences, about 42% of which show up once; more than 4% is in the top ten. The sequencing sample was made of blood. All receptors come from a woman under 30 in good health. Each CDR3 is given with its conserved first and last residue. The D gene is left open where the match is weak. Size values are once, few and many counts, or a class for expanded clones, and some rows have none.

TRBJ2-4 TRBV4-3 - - TGCGCCAGCAGCCAAGGGCCCTCACGGGCCAAAAACATTCAGTACTTC CASSQGPSRAKNIQYF
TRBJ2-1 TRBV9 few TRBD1 TGTGCCAGCAGCGTAGCTACAGGGGATAATGGGCAGTTCTTC CASSVATGDNGQFF
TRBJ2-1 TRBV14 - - TGTGCCAGCAGCCAAGCGCCACTAGGAGGTGAGCAGTTCTTC CASSQAPLGGEQFF
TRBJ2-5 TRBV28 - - TGTGCCAGCAACTCCAAGAATCGACACCTTAGAAAGTACTTC CASNSKNRHLRKYF
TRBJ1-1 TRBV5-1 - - TGCGCCAGCAGCTTCCGGGAGGGGGGCATGAACACTGAAGCTTTCTTT CASSFREGGMNTEAFF
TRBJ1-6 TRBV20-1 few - TGCAGTGCTAGAGTCCCAGCTAATTCACCCCTCCACTTT CSARVPANSPLHF
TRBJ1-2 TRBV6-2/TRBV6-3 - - TGTGCCAGCAGGGAGAGGGGGTTCTACTTCTATGGCTACACCTTC CASRERGFYFYGYTF
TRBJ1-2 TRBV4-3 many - TGCGCCAGCAGTTCAGGGATCTATGGCTACACCTTC CASSSGIYGYTF
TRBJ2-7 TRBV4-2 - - TGTGCCAGCAGCCAAGAGTTCTGGGAGAGAGGGTACAATGAGCAGTACTTC CASSQEFWERGYNEQYF
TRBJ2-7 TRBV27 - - TGTGCCAGCAGGGACAATCGGGAGCAGTACTTC CASRDNREQYF
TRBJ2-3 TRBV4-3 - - TGCGCCAGCAGCCAAGATACGGGGCTAGTAAGCACAGATACGCAGTATTTT CASSQDTGLVSTDTQYF
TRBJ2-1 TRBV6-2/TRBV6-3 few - TGTGCCAGCAGTTACCTAGAGACGGGTTACAATGAGCAGTTCTTC CASSYLETGYNEQFF
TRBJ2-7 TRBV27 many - TGTGCCAGCAGTCTATCAGGGATTTACGAGCAGTACTTC CASSLSGIYEQYF
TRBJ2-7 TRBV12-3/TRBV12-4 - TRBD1 TGTGCCAGCAGTTCCACCGGGACAGGGGGCCCTTACGAGCAGTACTTC CASSSTGTGGPYEQYF
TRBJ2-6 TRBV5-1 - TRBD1 TGCGCCAGCAGCTTGCCTGGGACAGGGGGAGATAAGAGCTCTGGGGCCAACGTCCTGACTTTC CASSLPGTGGDKSSGANVLTF
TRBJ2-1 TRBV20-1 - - TGCAGTGCTGGAATACCGGACCCAGCCGGTTTTTTGAGCTCCTACAATGAGCAGTTCTTC CSAGIPDPAGFLSSYNEQFF
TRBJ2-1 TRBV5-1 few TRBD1 TGCGCCAGTACCGGGACAGGGAGGAATGAGCAGTTCTTC CASTGTGRNEQFF
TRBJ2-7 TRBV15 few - TGTGCCACCAGCAGAAGGACGGGCTACTACGAGCAGTACTTC CATSRRTGYYEQYF
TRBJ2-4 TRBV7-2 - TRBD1 TGTGCCAGCAGGCACAGGGGACAAAACAAAAACATTCAGTACTTC CASRHRGQNKNIQYF
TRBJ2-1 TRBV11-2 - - TGTGCCAGCAGCTCGTATAGCGGAGGCTACAATGAGCGGTTCTTC CASSSYSGGYNERFF
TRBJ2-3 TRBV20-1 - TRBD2 TGCAGTGCCATGGCCCGGGGGGGGGCGCGCACAGATACGCAGTATTTT CSAMARGGARTDTQYF
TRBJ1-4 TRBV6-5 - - TGTGCCAGCAGTCGGGGACGGCCAGCAAATGAAAAACTGTTTTTT CASSRGRPANEKLFF
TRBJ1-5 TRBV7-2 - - TGTGCCAGCAGTCCACAGGGCCCCAGCAATCAGCCCCAGCATTTT CASSPQGPSNQPQHF
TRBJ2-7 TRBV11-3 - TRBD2 TGTGCCAGCAGCTTAGGCGCGACTAGCGGGACCTACGAGCAGTACTTC CASSLGATSGTYEQYF
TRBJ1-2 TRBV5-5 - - TGTGCCAGCAGCCCTCAGGGGATATCTAACTATGGCCACACCTTC CASSPQGISNYGHTF
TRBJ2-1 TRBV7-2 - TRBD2 TGTGCCAGCAGCCCCTGGGGACTAGCGGGAAGTGAGCAGTTCTTC CASSPWGLAGSEQFF
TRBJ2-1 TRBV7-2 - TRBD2 TGTGCCAGCAGCGAGCAATTTGGGACTAGCGGGGGGAATGAGCAGTTCTTC CASSEQFGTSGGNEQFF
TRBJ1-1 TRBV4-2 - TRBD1 TGTGCCAGCAGCCAAGATCAAGGGGGCAGCACTGAAGCTTTCTTT CASSQDQGGSTEAFF
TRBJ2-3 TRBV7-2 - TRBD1 TGTGCCAGCAACTTAGGGACAGGGTACACAGATACGCAGTATTTT CASNLGTGYTDTQYF
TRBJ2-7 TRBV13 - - TGTGCCAGCAGCCGGCTCCGAGAGACCGAGTACTTC CASSRLRETEYF
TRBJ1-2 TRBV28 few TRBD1 TGTGCCAGCAGTTTATCGCAGGGGGCCTATGGCTACACCTTC CASSLSQGAYGYTF
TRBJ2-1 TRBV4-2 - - TGTGCCAGCAGCCAAGAACCGGGTGGTAATGAGCAGTTCTTC CASSQEPGGNEQFF
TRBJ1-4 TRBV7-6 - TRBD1 TGTGCCAGCAGCCGGACAGGGGAAAATGAAAAACTGTTTTTT CASSRTGENEKLFF
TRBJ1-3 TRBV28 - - TGTGCCAGCAGTTTAGTTCGGGGGGGGACATACTCTGGAAACACCATATATTTT CASSLVRGGTYSGNTIYF
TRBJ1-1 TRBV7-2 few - TGTGCCAGCAGGGAAGTCACTGAAGCTTTCTTT CASREVTEAFF
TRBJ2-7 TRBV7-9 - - TGTGCCAGCAGCGACTTGACAGGTGCCTCCTACGAGCAGTACTTC CASSDLTGASYEQYF
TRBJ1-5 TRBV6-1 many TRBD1 TGTGCCAGCAGTGAAGATACAGGGGGCGGGCAGCCCCAGCATTTT CASSEDTGGGQPQHF
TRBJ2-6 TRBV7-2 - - TGCGCCAGCACCACACCCGGTTTTTCTGGGGCCAACGTCCTGACTTTC CASTTPGFSGANVLTF
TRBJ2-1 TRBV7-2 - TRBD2 TGTGCCAGCAGCTCCGAGGATCTGCGGGGGAATGAGCAGTTCTTC CASSSEDLRGNEQFF
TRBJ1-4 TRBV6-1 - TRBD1 TGTGCCAGCAGTGAACAGGGGGGTGAAAAACTGTTTTTT CASSEQGGEKLFF
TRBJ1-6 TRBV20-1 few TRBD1 TGCAGTGCTTTAGACAGGGGGGATTCACCCCTCCACTTT CSALDRGDSPLHF
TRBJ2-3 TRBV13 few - TGTGCCAGCAGCCCCGATCCCACAGATACGCAGTATTTT CASSPDPTDTQYF
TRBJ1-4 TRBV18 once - TGTGCCAGCTCCCGGGACGTCCGTGAAAAACTGTTTTTT CASSRDVREKLFF
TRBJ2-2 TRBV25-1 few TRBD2 TGTGCCAGCAGTGATCCCAGCGGGGGGGCTGAGAACACCGGGGAGCTGTTTTTT CASSDPSGGAENTGELFF
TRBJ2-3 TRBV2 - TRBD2 TGTGCCAGCGGTGTTAGCGGGCCCTATACGCAGTATTTT CASGVSGPYTQYF
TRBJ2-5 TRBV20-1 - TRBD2 TGCAGTGCTGGGGGACTAGCGGCACAAGAGACCCAGTACTTC CSAGGLAAQETQYF
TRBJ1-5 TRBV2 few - TGTGCCAGCAGTTTCCCTGGGCAGATCAATCAGCCCCAGCATTTT CASSFPGQINQPQHF
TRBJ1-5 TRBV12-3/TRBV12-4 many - TGTGCCAGCAGCCCGGACGGGTCCAATCAGCCCCAGCATTTT CASSPDGSNQPQHF
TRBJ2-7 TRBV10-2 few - TGCGCCAGCAGTGAATTACGGAGCTCCTACGAGCAGTACTTC CASSELRSSYEQYF
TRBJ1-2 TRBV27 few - TGTGCCAGCAATCCTGGTAGGGCGCTGGGCTATGGCTACACCTTC CASNPGRALGYGYTF
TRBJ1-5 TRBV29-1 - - TGCAGCGTTAGACAGGATAATCAGCCCCAGCATTTT CSVRQDNQPQHF
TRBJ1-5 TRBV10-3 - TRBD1 TGTGCCACCAGGGACAGTCAGGGTCAGCCCCAGCATTTT CATRDSQGQPQHF
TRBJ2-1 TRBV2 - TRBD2 TGTGCCAGCAGTGAGTCTAGGACGGGGGGTGAGCAGTTCTTC CASSESRTGGEQFF
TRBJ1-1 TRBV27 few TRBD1 TGTGCCAGCACCCATTTAGCGGGACAGGGGGACACTGAAGCTTTCTTT CASTHLAGQGDTEAFF
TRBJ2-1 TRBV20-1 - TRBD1 TGCAGTGCTAGGGGTTTGGCCTGGACAGGGGCACACAATGAGCAGTTCTTC CSARGLAWTGAHNEQFF
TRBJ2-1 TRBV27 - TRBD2 TGTGCCAGCAGTTTATACAGCGGGGTCTACAATGAGCAGTTCTTC CASSLYSGVYNEQFF